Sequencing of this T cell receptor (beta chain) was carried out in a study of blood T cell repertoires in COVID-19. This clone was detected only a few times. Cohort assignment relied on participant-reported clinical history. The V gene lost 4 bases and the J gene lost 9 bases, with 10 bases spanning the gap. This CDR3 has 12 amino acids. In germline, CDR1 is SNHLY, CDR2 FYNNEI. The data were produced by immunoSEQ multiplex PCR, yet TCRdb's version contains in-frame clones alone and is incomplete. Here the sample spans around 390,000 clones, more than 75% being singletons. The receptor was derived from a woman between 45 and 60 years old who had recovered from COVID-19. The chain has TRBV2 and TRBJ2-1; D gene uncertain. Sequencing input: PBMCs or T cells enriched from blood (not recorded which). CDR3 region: CASSVVTGEQFF. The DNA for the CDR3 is TGTGCCAGCAGTGTAGTGACTGGTGAGCAGTTCTTC.